A single sample gave rise to the 27 T cell receptor beta chains below, sequenced in a study of T cells in Graves' hyperthyroidism and ophthalmopathy. It was RNA transcripts that yielded the amplified TCR beta CDR3 regions. First-round RT-PCR with HTBI primers amplified the TCR CDR3 region. In TCRdb, the multiplex PCR reads were re-called with MiXCR into one record per CDR3 protein. The table records 270,000 or so distinct CDR3 sequences, about 25% of them present only once. The specimen was blood. These receptors were collected from a man aged 35-49 years with Graves' hyperthyroidism that later progressed to Graves' ophthalmopathy.

The rearrangement joins TRBV12-3 or TRBV12-4 to TRBJ1-2; D is possibly TRBD1 (6 bases). The CDR3 totals 14 residues. Trimming pared 6 bases from V and 7 bases from J, leaving 18 bases between. In DNA form, the CDR3 reads TGTGCCAGCAGACGGGACACGGCTGGTTCTGGCTACACCTTC. Translation: CASRRDTAGSGYTF.

The chain uses TRBV19 and TRBJ2-7; tentatively, D is TRBD2 (6 bases). Germline values: CDR1 LNHDA, CDR2 SQIVND (reference sequence). V shed 1 base and J shed 4 bases, with 17 bases lying between them. The CDR3 contains 16 residues. The DNA of the CDR3 is TGTGCCAGTAGTATAGGAGGAGGGCCCTTGGGATACGAGCAGTACTTC. Translating gives CASSIGGGPLGYEQYF.

This clonotype was seen ten or more times. This chain links TRBV27 with TRBJ1-1, with a tentative D call TRBD1 (6 bases). Germline CDR1 is MNHEY and CDR2 is SMNVEV (reference sequence). This CDR3 is 15 amino acids long. V dropped 4 bases and J dropped 2 bases, with 14 bases sitting between them. The CDR3 DNA reads as TGTGCCAGCAGTTCCGGACCGACAGGCAACACTGAAGCTTTCTTT. This translates into CASSSGPTGNTEAFF.

This clonotype has ten or more counts. The rearrangement links TRBV18 to TRBJ1-5; possible D gene TRBD1, 5 bases. Trimming cost V 3 bases and J 0 bases, with 12 bases left between them. Germline CDR1 and CDR2: KGHSH and LQKENI. CDR3 length: 16 residues. CDR3 in amino acids: CASSPSTGDSNQPQHF. The CDR3 bases are TGTGCCAGCTCACCCAGTACAGGTGATAGCAATCAGCCCCAGCATTTT.

This clonotype was found many times. This chain links TRBV13 with TRBJ2-7; tentative D call: TRBD2 (5 bases). The CDR3 sequence is 13 residues long. V dropped 3 bases and J dropped 3 bases, with 9 bases sitting between them. Germline V CDR1 and CDR2: PRHDT, FYEKMQ (reference sequence). DNA of the CDR3: TGTGCCAGCAGCTTCGGGATGTACTACGAGCAGTACTTC. Translated, it gives CASSFGMYYEQYF.

This clonotype was counted at least ten times. The V gene is TRBV24-1, the J gene TRBJ2-5, with TRBD1 identical over 7 bases. Germline CDR1 KGHDR, CDR2 SFDVKD. The CDR3 contains 17 residues. J gave up 4 bases and V 3 bases, and 13 bases lay outside the gene matches. CDR3 amino acids: CATSDVRQGWPGETQYF. CDR3 nucleotides: TGTGCCACCAGTGATGTGCGACAGGGCTGGCCAGGAGAGACCCAGTACTTC.

This clonotype has ten or more counts. This chain uses TRBV2 with TRBJ2-6; D remains unclear. Germline-derived CDR1 and CDR2 are SNHLY and FYNNEI. Trimming took 3 bases from V and 1 from J, leaving 4 bases between them. The CDR3 has 14 amino acids. CDR3 bases: TGTGCCAGCAGTGACCGTTCTGGGGCCAACGTCCTGACTTTC. Its protein is CASSDRSGANVLTF.

The gene calls are TRBV6-5 and TRBJ2-7, with 10 positions matching TRBD1. The J segment lost 4 bases and the V segment lost 2 bases, leaving 5 bases of the junction unmatched. This CDR3 has 15 amino acids. Germline V gene sequence: CDR1 MNHEY, CDR2 SVGAGI. In DNA, the CDR3 is TGTGCCAGCAGTTACCGGGACAGGGGAAGGTACGAGCAGTACTTC. Residues: CASSYRDRGRYEQYF.

Only a few counts were recorded for this clonotype. A much larger clone differs by one base, so this may be a read error. The rearrangement links TRBV30 to TRBJ1-1; a weak D match, TRBD1 (5 bases). The CDR3 is 13 amino acids. Between the trimmed V and J ends, which lost 3 bases and 3 bases, there was a span of 11 bases. Per the germline V gene, CDR1 is GTSNPN and CDR2 is SVGIG (reference sequence). The CDR3, as DNA: TGTGCCTGGAGAGACAGCTTGGACACTGAAGCTTTCTTT. It specifies CAWRDSLDTEAFF.

This clonotype was detected many times. The genes are TRBV19 and TRBJ2-2; possible D gene TRBD1, 6 bases. The germline V gene has CDR1 LNHDA and CDR2 SQIVND (reference sequence). V was pared by 1 base and J by 1 base, with 7 bases between. This CDR3 comprises 15 residues. The CDR3, as DNA: TGTGCCAGTAGTATAGGGACAGTGAACACCGGGGAGCTGTTTTTT. Its protein is CASSIGTVNTGELFF.

This clonotype was counted at least ten times. This chain joins TRBV6-5 and TRBJ2-7; 7 positions agree with TRBD2. CDR3 size: 15 residues. V dropped 1 base and J dropped 4; count of bases not matched to a gene: 7. Germline loops: CDR1 MNHEY, CDR2 SVGAGI. CDR3 protein: CASSYYLGGSYEQYF. In DNA, the CDR3 is TGTGCCAGCAGTTACTACCTTGGCGGGAGTTACGAGCAGTACTTC.

This clonotype was detected ten times or more. V gene TRBV28 combines with J gene TRBJ1-5; D ambiguous. This CDR3 region has 15 residues. Looked up from germline, CDR1 is MDHEN and CDR2 is SYDVKM. Trimming took off 6 bases at V and 8 bases at J, with 20 bases between the two ends. The CDR3 loop is CASSPIKVQREPQHF. CDR3 coding DNA: TGTGCCAGCAGCCCAATCAAGGTCCAAAGAGAGCCCCAGCATTTT.

This clonotype was counted ten times or more. V is TRBV12-3 or TRBV12-4 and J is TRBJ2-7; either TRBD1 or TRBD2 may fit D (5 bases each). This CDR3 has 14 residues. The V and J ends lost 6 bases and 2 bases respectively, with 14 bases between them. Here the CDR3 reads CASSPGQDTYEQYF. The DNA of the CDR3 is TGTGCCAGCAGCCCGGGGCAGGATACCTACGAGCAGTACTTC.

This clonotype appeared many times. This sequence joins TRBV30 and TRBJ2-2; 10 bases map to TRBD2. The CDR3 has 17 amino acids. From germline, CDR1 is GTSNPN and CDR2 SVGIG (reference sequence). Trimming cost V 5 bases and J 8 bases; bases outside gene matches: 17. DNA of the CDR3: TGTGCCTGGGGTTCCCCTCGGCTAGCGGGAGTCGTTGGGGAGCTGTTTTTT. Translating gives CAWGSPRLAGVVGELFF.

This clonotype was counted at least ten times. The chain carries TRBV29-1 and TRBJ2-7; 9 nucleotides line up with TRBD1. Germline V CDR1 and CDR2: SQVTM, ANQGSEA. V shed 6 bases, J shed 0 bases, and the junction held 0 bases outside the gene matches. CDR3 size: 12 residues. CDR3 sequence reads: CSVQGASYEQYF. DNA of the CDR3: TGCAGCGTACAGGGGGCCTCCTACGAGCAGTACTTC.

This clonotype occurred many times. CDR3 DNA sequence: TGTGCCAGCAGCCCACGAGGCCGGGACAGGGGGCTTTACGAGCAGTACTTC. It codes for CASSPRGRDRGLYEQYF. This chain joins TRBV11-2 and TRBJ2-7; TRBD1 matches 12 bases. J lost 4 bases, V lost 5 bases, and 12 bases had no gene match. This CDR3 region has 17 residues. From germline, CDR1 is SGHAT and CDR2 FQNNGV. Full variable domain (rest looked up from reference TRBV11-2 and TRBJ2-7): EAGVAQSPRYKIIEKRQSVAFWCNPISGHATLYWYQQILGQGPKLLIQFQNNGVVDDSQLPKDRFSAERLKGVDSTLKIQPAKLEDSAVYLCASSPRGRDRGLYEQYFGPGTRLTVT.

This clonotype appeared many times. The V and J genes are TRBV20-1 and TRBJ2-4; 7 bases are a match to TRBD1. Germline CDR1 reads DFQATT; CDR2 reads SNEGSKA (reference sequence). V dropped 6 bases and J dropped 1; count of bases not matched to a gene: 12. The CDR3 covers 16 residues. CDR3 in amino acids: CSAQGQHPAAKNIQYF. The CDR3 DNA sequence: TGCAGTGCCCAGGGACAGCACCCGGCGGCCAAAAACATTCAGTACTTC.

Many counts were recorded for this clonotype. The chain employs TRBV30 and TRBJ1-1; TRBD1 agrees at 7 bases. V lost 1 base, J lost 5 bases, and 10 bases stayed unmatched. The CDR3 sequence is 15 residues long. The germline gives CDR1 GTSNPN, CDR2 SVGIG (reference sequence). The CDR3: CAWSALIAGGTEAFF. The CDR3 region has the DNA TGTGCCTGGAGTGCCCTTATTGCAGGGGGTACTGAAGCTTTCTTT.

The gene calls are TRBV11-2 and TRBJ2-7, with 11 bases lining up with TRBD2. Unmatched junction bases numbered 5, after V lost 4 bases and J lost 3 bases. The CDR3 has 15 residues. Looked up from germline, CDR1 is SGHAT and CDR2 is FQNNGV. CDR3 nucleotide sequence: TGTGCCAGCAGCTCACTTAGCGGGAGGGTCTACGAGCAGTACTTC. It is translated as CASSSLSGRVYEQYF. The entire variable domain, with the rest obtained from reference TRBV11-2 and TRBJ2-7, is as follows: EAGVAQSPRYKIIEKRQSVAFWCNPISGHATLYWYQQILGQGPKLLIQFQNNGVVDDSQLPKDRFSAERLKGVDSTLKIQPAKLEDSAVYLCASSSLSGRVYEQYFGPGTRLTVT.

The chain carries TRBV10-3 and TRBJ2-7; D possibly corresponds to TRBD2 (6 bases). V was pared by 10 bases and J by 4 bases, with 20 bases between. This CDR3 has 14 amino acids. The V gene's germline CDR1 is ENHRY and CDR2 SYGVKD. CDR3 coding DNA: TGTGCCAGCGGAACGGGCGAGCGGGTTTACGAGCAGTACTTC. Protein: CASGTGERVYEQYF.

The table lists this clonotype with many counts. The chain couples TRBV2 to TRBJ1-1; no clear D. Germline V gene sequence: CDR1 SNHLY, CDR2 FYNNEI. The CDR3 consists of 13 residues. Trimming left V 6 bases short and J 0 bases short, with 8 bases between. This chain's CDR3 is CASRAGLNTEAFF. In DNA form, the CDR3 reads TGTGCCAGCAGGGCTGGGTTGAACACTGAAGCTTTCTTT.

At least ten counts were recorded for this clonotype. V is TRBV28 and J is TRBJ2-7; 7 bases map to TRBD1. Germline CDR1 reads MDHEN; CDR2 reads SYDVKM. CDR3 length: 15 amino acids. With V trimmed by 5 bases and J by 2 bases, 9 bases remained unmatched. This CDR3 is CASSLSGTDTYEQYF. CDR3 sequence (DNA): TGTGCCAGCAGTCTCTCCGGGACAGATACCTACGAGCAGTACTTC.

This clonotype was counted ten times or more. V gene TRBV28 combines with J gene TRBJ2-5; 8 bases map to TRBD2. Trimming removed 3 bases from V and 5 bases from J; junction bases left unmatched: 17. Germline values: CDR1 MDHEN, CDR2 SYDVKM. The CDR3 is 18 amino acids. The CDR3 coding sequence is TGTGCCAGCAGTTTTAGGGCCAAAGCGGGAGATTTGGAGGAGACCCAGTACTTC. It codes for CASSFRAKAGDLEETQYF. The whole variable domain, remainder taken from reference TRBV28 and TRBJ2-5, is DVKVTQSSRYLVKRTGEKVFLECVQDMDHENMFWYRQDPGLGLRLIYFSYDVKMKEKGDIPEGYSVSREKKERFSLILESASTNQTSMYLCASSFRAKAGDLEETQYFGPGTRLLVL.

This clonotype was observed at least ten times. V usage is TRBV5-1 and J usage is TRBJ2-7; D is undetermined. Trimming stripped 2 bases from V and 3 bases from J, with 6 bases between. The length of the CDR3 is 12 residues. CDR1 and CDR2 (germline): SGHRS, YFSETQ. The chain's CDR3 is CASSLTLYEQYF. The CDR3 coding sequence is TGCGCCAGCAGCTTAACCCTCTACGAGCAGTACTTC.

This clonotype was seen ten or more times. This chain joins TRBV5-1 and TRBJ2-5; D could derive from TRBD1 or TRBD2 (5 bases each). The V end lost 4 bases, the J end lost 4 bases, and 17 bases lay between the germline ends. The CDR3 extends over 15 amino acids. CDR1 is SGHRS and CDR2 is YFSETQ in the germline V gene. In nucleotides, the CDR3 is TGCGCCAGCAGCCCAGGGACGCAGTCGGGAGAGACCCAGTACTTC. Translation: CASSPGTQSGETQYF.

The chain joins TRBV2 to TRBJ2-2, with 8 bases identical to TRBD1. V lost 5 bases and J lost 4; bases outside the gene matches: 6. Germline V gene sequence: CDR1 SNHLY, CDR2 FYNNEI. The CDR3 has 15 residues. The CDR3 reads CASSIDRGGTGELFF. CDR3 DNA: TGTGCCAGCAGTATAGACAGGGGAGGCACCGGGGAGCTGTTTTTT.

This clonotype was seen more than once but under ten times. A read error may be the cause here, since a much bigger clone is one base away. The chain is built from TRBV18 and TRBJ2-2, with D hard to call. Germline V gene lookup returns CDR1 KGHSH and CDR2 LQKENI. V lost 3 bases to trimming and J lost 3 bases, with 11 bases between them. The CDR3 loop spans 15 amino acids. CDR3 nucleotides: TGTGCCAGCTCACCGTCGGTCGAAGACACCGGGGAGCTGTTTTTT. Translating gives CASSPSVEDTGELFF.